Here is one TCR beta chain with its context. Its specificity is not known. J gave up 15 bases and V 3 bases, and 9 bases lay outside the gene matches. This CDR3 is 14 amino acids long. Per germline, CDR1 LNHNV and CDR2 YYDKDF (reference sequence). The data belong to a study of T-cell reconstitution after alpha-beta-depleted transplantation in children. Unique molecular identifiers were built into the TCRbeta library. TCRdb redid the calling of the PCR reads with MiXCR, one entry per CDR3 protein. The table has 900,000 or so distinct CDR3 sequences, roughly 15% seen once. Study-wide results and limits: Several patients had high TCRbeta diversity at day 60; it came from surviving recipient T cells and thymic progenitors.

The receptor's source is a male patient younger than 18 who had a stem cell transplant for acute lymphoblastic leukemia, so the T cells may come from the graft donor. Here the sequenced sample was PBMCs, mostly from graft donor cells, taken 360 days after TCRalphabeta/CD19-depleted stem cell transplant. V and J are TRBV15 and TRBJ2-1, with 12 bases that match TRBD2. The CDR3 loop is CATSSSRTSGIPFF. DNA of the CDR3: TGTGCCACCAGCAGCAGCAGGACTAGCGGGATCCCGTTCTTC. Combining the CDR3 with reference TRBV15 and TRBJ2-1 gives the whole variable domain DAMVIQNPRYQVTQFGKPVTLSCSQTLNHNVMYWYQQKSSQAPKLLFHYYDKDFNNEADTPDNFQSRRPNTSFCFLDIRSPGLGDTAMYLCATSSSRTSGIPFFGPGTRLTVL.